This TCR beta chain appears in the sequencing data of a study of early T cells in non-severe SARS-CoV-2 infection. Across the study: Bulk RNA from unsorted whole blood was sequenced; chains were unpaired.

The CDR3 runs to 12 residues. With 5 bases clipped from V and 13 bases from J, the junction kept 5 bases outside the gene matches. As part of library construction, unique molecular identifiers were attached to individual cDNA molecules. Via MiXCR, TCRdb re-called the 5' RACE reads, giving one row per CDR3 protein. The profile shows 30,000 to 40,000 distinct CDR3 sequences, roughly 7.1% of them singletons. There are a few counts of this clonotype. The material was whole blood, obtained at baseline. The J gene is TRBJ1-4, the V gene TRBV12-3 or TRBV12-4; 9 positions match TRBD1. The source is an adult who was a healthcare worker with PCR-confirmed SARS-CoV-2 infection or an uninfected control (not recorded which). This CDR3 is CASSGTGKVLFF. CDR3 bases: TGTGCCAGCAGTGGGACAGGGAAAGTACTGTTTTTT.